One sample yielded the 7 T cell receptor beta chains listed below, sequenced in a study of T cells in localized non-small cell lung cancer. Using immunoSEQ multiplex PCR, the repertoire was profiled, and TCRdb retains in-frame clones only, with some absent. The table includes around 94,000 clones, over 80% detected once. The sample in question was peripheral blood, obtained before any cancer treatment. These receptors were obtained from a man aged 40 to 75 with stage I squamous cell lung carcinoma.

The V call is TRBV18, the J call TRBJ2-1, with 11 positions matching TRBD2. CDR3 size: 16 residues. Germline V gene lookup returns CDR1 KGHSH and CDR2 LQKENI. V gave up 3 bases and J gave up 5 bases; unmatched junction bases: 6. CDR3 sequence (DNA): TGTGCCAGCTCACCTCCTAGCGGGGGGACTCACAATGAGCAGTTCTTC. Translation gives CASSPPSGGTHNEQFF.

V is TRBV25-1 and J is TRBJ1-2; no firm D call. CDR3 length: 14 amino acids. CDR1 MGHDK and CDR2 SYGVNS come from the germline V gene. The germline V and J ends were trimmed by 2 bases and 7 bases, with 14 bases remaining between them. In DNA form, the CDR3 reads TGTGCCAGCAGTGAACTCGGACTGATGGGTGGCTACACCTTC. It yields the protein CASSELGLMGGYTF.

This clone came up once. This sequence joins TRBV4-1 and TRBJ1-5, with TRBD1 matching 8 bases. In germline, CDR1 is MGHRA, CDR2 YSYEKL. With 0 bases clipped from V and 2 bases from J, the junction kept 15 bases outside the gene matches. The CDR3 sequence is 20 residues long. The CDR3: CASSQEGYQGARSGNQPQHF. DNA of the CDR3: TGCGCCAGCAGCCAAGAAGGGTACCAGGGGGCTCGAAGCGGCAATCAGCCCCAGCATTTT.

The J gene is TRBJ1-1, the V gene TRBV7-3; D is unclear. Germline V gene data show CDR1 as SGHTA and CDR2 as FQGTGA. The CDR3 has 14 residues. V was pared by 8 bases and J by 1 base, with 14 bases between. The CDR3 bases are TGTGCCAGCCGACCGGGCAGAGCGAACACTGAAGCTTTCTTT. This encodes CASRPGRANTEAFF.

The chain links TRBV4-2 to TRBJ1-1; D unclear. The CDR3 loop spans 16 amino acids. Trimming removed 1 base at V and 3 bases at J, with 15 bases between. The V gene's germline CDR1 is LGHNA and CDR2 YNFKEQ. CDR3 sequence: CASSQAGARDYTEAFF. DNA of the CDR3: TGTGCCAGCAGCCAAGCGGGCGCTCGGGATTACACTGAAGCTTTCTTT.

The chain employs TRBV15 and TRBJ2-1; D is possibly TRBD2 (5 bases). The CDR3 loop spans 11 amino acids. Per germline, CDR1 LNHNV and CDR2 YYDKDF (reference sequence). V was cut by 9 bases and J by 8 bases, with 11 bases left in between. The CDR3 is CATETGDEQFF. The CDR3 DNA follows: TGTGCCACTGAAACCGGGGATGAGCAGTTCTTC. Filled out from reference TRBV15 and TRBJ2-1, the complete variable domain reads DAMVIQNPRYQVTQFGKPVTLSCSQTLNHNVMYWYQQKSSQAPKLLFHYYDKDFNNEADTPDNFQSRRPNTSFCFLDIRSPGLGDTAMYLCATETGDEQFFGPGTRLTVL.

The sample holds one count of this clone. V and J are TRBV2 and TRBJ2-7, with D hard to call. V lost 4 bases and J 6 bases, leaving 10 bases between the germline ends. Germline V CDR1 and CDR2: SNHLY, FYNNEI. The CDR3 runs to 12 residues. CDR3 loop: CASSVMRREQYF. The CDR3 region has the DNA TGTGCCAGCAGTGTCATGAGGCGCGAGCAGTACTTC.